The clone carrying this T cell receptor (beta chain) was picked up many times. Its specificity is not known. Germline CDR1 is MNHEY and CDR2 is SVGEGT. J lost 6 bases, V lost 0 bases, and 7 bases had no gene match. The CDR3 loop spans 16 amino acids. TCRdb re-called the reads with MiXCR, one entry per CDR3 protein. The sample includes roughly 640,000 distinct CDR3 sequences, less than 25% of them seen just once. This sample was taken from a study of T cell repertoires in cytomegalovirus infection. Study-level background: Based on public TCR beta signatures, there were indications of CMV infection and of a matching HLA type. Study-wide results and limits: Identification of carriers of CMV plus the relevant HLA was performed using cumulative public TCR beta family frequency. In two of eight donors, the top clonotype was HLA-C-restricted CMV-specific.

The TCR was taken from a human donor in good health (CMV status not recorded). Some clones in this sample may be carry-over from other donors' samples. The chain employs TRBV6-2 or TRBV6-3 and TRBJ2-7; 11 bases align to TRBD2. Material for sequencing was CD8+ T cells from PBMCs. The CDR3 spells CASSYSRLAGGREQYF. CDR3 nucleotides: TGTGCCAGCAGTTACTCGAGGCTAGCGGGGGGTCGCGAGCAGTACTTC.